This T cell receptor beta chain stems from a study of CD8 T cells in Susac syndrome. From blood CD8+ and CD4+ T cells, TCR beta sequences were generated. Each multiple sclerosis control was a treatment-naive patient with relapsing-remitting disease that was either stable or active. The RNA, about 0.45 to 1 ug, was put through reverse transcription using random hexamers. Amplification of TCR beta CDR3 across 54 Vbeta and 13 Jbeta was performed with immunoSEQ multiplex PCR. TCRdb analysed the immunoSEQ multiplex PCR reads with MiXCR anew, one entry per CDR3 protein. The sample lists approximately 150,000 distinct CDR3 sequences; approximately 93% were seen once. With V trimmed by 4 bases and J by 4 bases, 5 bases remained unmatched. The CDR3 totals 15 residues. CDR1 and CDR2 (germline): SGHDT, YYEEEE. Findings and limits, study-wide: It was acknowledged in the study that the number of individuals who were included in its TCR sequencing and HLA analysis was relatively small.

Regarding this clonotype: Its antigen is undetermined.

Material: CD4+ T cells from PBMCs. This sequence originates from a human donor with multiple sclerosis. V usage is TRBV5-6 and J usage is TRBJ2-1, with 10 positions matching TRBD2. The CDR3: CASSMSGRVYNEQFF. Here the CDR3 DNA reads TGTGCCAGCAGCATGAGCGGGAGGGTATACAATGAGCAGTTCTTC.